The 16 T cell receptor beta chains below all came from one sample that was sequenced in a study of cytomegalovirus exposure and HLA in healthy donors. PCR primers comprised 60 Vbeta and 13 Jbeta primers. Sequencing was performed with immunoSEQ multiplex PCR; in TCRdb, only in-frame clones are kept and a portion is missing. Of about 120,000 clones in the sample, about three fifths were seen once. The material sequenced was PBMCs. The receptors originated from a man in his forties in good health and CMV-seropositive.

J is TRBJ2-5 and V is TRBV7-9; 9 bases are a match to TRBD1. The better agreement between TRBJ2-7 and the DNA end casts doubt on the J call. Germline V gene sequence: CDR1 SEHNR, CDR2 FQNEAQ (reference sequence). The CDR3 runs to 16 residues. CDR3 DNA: TGTGCCAGCAGCCCCCGTAGGGGACAGGGATTCCGCGAGCAGTACTTC. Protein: CASSPRRGQGFREQYF.

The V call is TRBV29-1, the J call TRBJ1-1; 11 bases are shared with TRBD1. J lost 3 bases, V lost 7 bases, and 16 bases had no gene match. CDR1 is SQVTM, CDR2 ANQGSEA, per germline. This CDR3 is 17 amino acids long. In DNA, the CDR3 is TGCAGCGCAGAAGGTGGGGACAGGGGGATTGCGGACACTGAAGCTTTCTTT. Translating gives CSAEGGDRGIADTEAFF.

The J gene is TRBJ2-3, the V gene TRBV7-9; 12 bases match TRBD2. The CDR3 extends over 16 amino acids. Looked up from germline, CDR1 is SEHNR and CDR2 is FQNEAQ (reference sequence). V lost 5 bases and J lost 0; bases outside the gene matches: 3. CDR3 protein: CASSTGLAGSTDTQYF. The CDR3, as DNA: TGTGCCAGCAGCACCGGACTAGCGGGAAGCACAGATACGCAGTATTTT.

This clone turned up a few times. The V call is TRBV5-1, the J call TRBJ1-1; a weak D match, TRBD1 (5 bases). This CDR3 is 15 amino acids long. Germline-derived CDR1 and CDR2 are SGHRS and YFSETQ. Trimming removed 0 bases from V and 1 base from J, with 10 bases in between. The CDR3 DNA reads TGCGCCAGCAGCTTGGGACGGACAAGGAACACTGAAGCTTTCTTT. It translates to CASSLGRTRNTEAFF.

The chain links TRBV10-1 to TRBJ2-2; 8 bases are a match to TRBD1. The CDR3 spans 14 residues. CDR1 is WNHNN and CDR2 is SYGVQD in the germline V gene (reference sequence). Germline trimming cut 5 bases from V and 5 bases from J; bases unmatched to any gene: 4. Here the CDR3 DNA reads TGCGCCAGCAGTAAGGACAGGGCTACCGGGGAGCTGTTTTTT. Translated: CASSKDRATGELFF.

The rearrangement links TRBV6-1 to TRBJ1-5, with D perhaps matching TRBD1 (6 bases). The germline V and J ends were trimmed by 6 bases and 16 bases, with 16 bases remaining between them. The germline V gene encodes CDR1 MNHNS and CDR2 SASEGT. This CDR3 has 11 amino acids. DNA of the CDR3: TGTGCCAGCAGCGAGTACAGGGAACAACATTTT. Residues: CASSEYREQHF.

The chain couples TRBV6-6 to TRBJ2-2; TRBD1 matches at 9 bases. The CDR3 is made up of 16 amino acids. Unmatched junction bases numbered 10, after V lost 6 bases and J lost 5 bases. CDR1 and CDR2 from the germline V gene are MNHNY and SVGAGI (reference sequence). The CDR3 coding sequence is TGTGCCAGCAGGACCTCCGGGACAGGGAGAACCGGGGAGCTGTTTTTT. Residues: CASRTSGTGRTGELFF.

The CDR3 DNA reads as TGCAGCGTTAAGTCCCTGAGGGCAGCGAACACCGGGGAGCTGTTTTTT. It yields the protein CSVKSLRAANTGELFF. This sequence joins TRBV29-1 and TRBJ2-2; tentatively, D is TRBD2 (5 bases). Germline V lookup: CDR1 SQVTM, CDR2 ANQGSEA. Trimming pared 5 bases from V and 0 bases from J, leaving 16 bases between. The CDR3 has 16 amino acids.

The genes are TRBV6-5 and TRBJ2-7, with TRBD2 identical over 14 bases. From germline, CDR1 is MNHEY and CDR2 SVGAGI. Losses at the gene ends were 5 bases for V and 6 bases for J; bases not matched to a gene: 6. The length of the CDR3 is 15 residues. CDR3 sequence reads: CASSKGLAGDREQYF. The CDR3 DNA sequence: TGTGCCAGCAGTAAGGGACTAGCGGGAGATCGCGAGCAGTACTTC.

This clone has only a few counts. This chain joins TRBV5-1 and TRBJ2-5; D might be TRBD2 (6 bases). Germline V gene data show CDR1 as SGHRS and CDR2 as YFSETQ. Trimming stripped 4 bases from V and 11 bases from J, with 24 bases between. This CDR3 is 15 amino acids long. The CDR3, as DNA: TGCGCCAGCAGCACCGAACCGGGACTGGCTATCCAGCAGTACTTC. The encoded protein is CASSTEPGLAIQQYF. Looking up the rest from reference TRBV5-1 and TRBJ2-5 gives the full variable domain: KAGVTQTPRYLIKTRGQQVTLSCSPISGHRSVSWYQQTPGQGLQFLFEYFSETQRNKGNFPGRFSGRQFSNSRSEMNVSTLELGDSALYLCASSTEPGLAIQQYFGPGTRLLVL.

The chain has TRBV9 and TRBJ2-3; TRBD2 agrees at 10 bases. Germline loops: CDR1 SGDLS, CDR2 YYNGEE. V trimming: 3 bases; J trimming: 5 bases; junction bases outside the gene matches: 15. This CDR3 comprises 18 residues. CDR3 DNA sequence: TGTGCCAGCAGCGGGAGGTGGGGGACTAGCGTCGATCAAGATACGCAGTATTTT. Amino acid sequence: CASSGRWGTSVDQDTQYF.

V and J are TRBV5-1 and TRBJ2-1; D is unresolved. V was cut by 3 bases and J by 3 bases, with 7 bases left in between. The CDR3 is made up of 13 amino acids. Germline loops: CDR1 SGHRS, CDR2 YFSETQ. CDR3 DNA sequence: TGCGCCAGCAGCTCGAGTAGCTACAATGAGCAGTTCTTC. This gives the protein CASSSSSYNEQFF.

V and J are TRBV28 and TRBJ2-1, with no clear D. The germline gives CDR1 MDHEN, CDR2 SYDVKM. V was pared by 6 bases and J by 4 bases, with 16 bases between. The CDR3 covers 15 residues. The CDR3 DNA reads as TGTGCCAGCAGCCAGACTCAGTATTATTACAATGAGCAGTTCTTC. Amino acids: CASSQTQYYYNEQFF. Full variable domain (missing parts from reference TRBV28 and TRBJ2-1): DVKVTQSSRYLVKRTGEKVFLECVQDMDHENMFWYRQDPGLGLRLIYFSYDVKMKEKGDIPEGYSVSREKKERFSLILESASTNQTSMYLCASSQTQYYYNEQFFGPGTRLTVL.

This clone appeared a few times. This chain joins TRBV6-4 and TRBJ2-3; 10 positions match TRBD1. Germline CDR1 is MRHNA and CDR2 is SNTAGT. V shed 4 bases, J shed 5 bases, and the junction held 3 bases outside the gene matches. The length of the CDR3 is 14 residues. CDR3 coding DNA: TGTGCCAGCAGTGGACAGGGGGCTGGAGATACGCAGTATTTT. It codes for CASSGQGAGDTQYF.

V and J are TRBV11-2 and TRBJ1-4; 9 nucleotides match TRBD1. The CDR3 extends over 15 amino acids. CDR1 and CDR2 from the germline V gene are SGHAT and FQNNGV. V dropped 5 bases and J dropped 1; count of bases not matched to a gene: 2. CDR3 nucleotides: TGTGCCAGCAGCCCGACAGGGGGAACTAATGAAAAACTGTTTTTT. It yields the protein CASSPTGGTNEKLFF.

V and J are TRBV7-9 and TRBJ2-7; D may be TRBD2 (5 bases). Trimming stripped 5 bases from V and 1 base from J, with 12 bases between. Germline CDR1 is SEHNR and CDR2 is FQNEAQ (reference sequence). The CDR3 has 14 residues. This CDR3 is CASSQTTGSYEQYF. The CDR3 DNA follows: TGTGCCAGCAGCCAGACTACCGGATCCTACGAGCAGTACTTC.